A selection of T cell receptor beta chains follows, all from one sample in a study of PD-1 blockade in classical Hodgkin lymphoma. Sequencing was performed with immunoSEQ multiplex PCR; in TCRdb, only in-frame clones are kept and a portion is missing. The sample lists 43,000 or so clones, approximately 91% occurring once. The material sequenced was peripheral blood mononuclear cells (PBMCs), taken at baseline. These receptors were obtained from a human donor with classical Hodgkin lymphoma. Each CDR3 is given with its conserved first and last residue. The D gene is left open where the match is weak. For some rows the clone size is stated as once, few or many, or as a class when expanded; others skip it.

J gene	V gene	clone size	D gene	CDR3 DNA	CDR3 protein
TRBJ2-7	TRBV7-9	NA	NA	TGTGCCAGCAGCTTACAGGGTCCCCCCTACGAGCAGTACTTC	CASSLQGPPYEQYF
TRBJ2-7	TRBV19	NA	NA	TGTGCCAGTAGTATGCGGCTCGGGTATACAGGGAGACGGAACGAGCAGTACTTC	CASSMRLGYTGRRNEQYF
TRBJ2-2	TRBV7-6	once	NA	TGTGCCAGCAGCCCTCGTATCGCCGGGGAGCTGTTTTTT	CASSPRIAGELFF
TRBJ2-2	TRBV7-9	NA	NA	TGTGCCAGCAGCTTGGGGGGCCAAAACACCGGGGAGCTGTTTTTT	CASSLGGQNTGELFF
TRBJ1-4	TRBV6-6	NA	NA	TGTGCCAGCAGTTTCGGACAGACTAATGAAAAACTGTTTTTT	CASSFGQTNEKLFF
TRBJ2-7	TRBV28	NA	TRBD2	TGTGCCAGCAGGGCCCGGGGGGGTGGCTCCTACGAGCAGTACTTC	CASRARGGGSYEQYF
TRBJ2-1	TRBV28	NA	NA	TGTGCCAGCAGTTTAGTCAGGGGACCCTCCTACAATGAGCAGTTCTTC	CASSLVRGPSYNEQFF
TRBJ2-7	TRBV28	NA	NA	TGTGCCAGCAGTCCGGACAGCTTCGGGCAGTACTTC	CASSPDSFGQYF
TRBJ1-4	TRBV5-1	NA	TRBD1	TGCGCCAGCAGGACGGCCAGGGGGCCCGATGGAACTAATGAAAAACTGTTTTTT	CASRTARGPDGTNEKLFF
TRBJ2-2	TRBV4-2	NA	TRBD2	TGTGCCAGCAGCCCTCTAGCGGGAGACACCGGGGAGCTGTTTTTT	CASSPLAGDTGELFF
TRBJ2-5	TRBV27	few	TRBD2	TGTGCCAGCAGTCCCTTAGCGGGAGCTGAGACCCAGTACTTC	CASSPLAGAETQYF
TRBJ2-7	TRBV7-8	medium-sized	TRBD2	TGTGCCAGCAGCTTAGGGCTAGCGGGAGGGCCGGGGCCCTACGAGCAGTACTTC	CASSLGLAGGPGPYEQYF
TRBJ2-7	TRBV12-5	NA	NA	TGTGCTAGCTCGGTAGGAGGAAACTACGAGCAGTACTTC	CASSVGGNYEQYF
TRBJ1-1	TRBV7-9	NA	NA	TGTGCCAGCAGCTTAGAAGGGCATGTCACTGAAGCTTTCTTT	CASSLEGHVTEAFF
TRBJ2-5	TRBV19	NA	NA	TGTGCCAGTAGTAGGGCGGACAGCCGCCAAGAGACCCAGTACTTC	CASSRADSRQETQYF
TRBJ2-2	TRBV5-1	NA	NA	TGCGCCAGCAGCTTGGAGGGCCTACAGGCAAGCCTGAACACCGGGGAGCTGTTTTTT	CASSLEGLQASLNTGELFF
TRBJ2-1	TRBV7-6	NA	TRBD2	TGTGCCAGCAGCTTCCCGGGGTGGCGGGAGGGCCGAACCTTCGATGAGCAGTTCTTC	CASSFPGWREGRTFDEQFF
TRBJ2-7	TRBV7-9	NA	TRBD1	TGTGCCAGCAGCCCCTACCCCAACGACAGGGACGAGCAGTACTTC	CASSPYPNDRDEQYF
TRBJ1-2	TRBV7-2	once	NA	TGTGCCAGCAGCTTAGCGCCGGCAACTAACTATGGCTACACCTTC	CASSLAPATNYGYTF
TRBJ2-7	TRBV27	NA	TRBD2	TGTGCCAGCAGAACTAGCGGGAGTATCAACGAGCAGTACTTC	CASRTSGSINEQYF
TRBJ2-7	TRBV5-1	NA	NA	TGCGCCAGCAGCACCCGGGACCCGTCCTACGAGCAGTACTTC	CASSTRDPSYEQYF
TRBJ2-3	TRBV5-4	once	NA	TGTGCCAGCAGCCCAAGAGGGCGCGGGTCATCAGATACGCAGTATTTT	CASSPRGRGSSDTQYF
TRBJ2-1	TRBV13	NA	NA	TGTGCCAGCAGCCCTAGAGGAGGGTTCAGCAATGAGCAGTTCTTC	CASSPRGGFSNEQFF
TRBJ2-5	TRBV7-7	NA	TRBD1	TGTGCCAGCAGCTCGACAGGGTACCAAGAGACCCAGTACTTC	CASSSTGYQETQYF
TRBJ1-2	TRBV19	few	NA	TGTGCCAGTAGTCCCTCACCGGGGGTTGGCTACACCTTC	CASSPSPGVGYTF
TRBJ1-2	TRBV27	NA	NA	TGTGCCAGCAGTTTTGGAGGGTGGGACTATGGCTACACCTTC	CASSFGGWDYGYTF
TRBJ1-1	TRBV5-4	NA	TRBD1	TGTGCCAGCAGCACCGACAGGGGGAGGACTGAAGCTTTCTTT	CASSTDRGRTEAFF
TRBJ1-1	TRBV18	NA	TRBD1	TGTGCCAGCTCACGGGACAGGGGACGCGGGACTGAAGCTTTCTTT	CASSRDRGRGTEAFF
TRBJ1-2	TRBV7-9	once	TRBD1	TGTGCCAGCAGTTCATCAGACAGGGCATACCCTGGCTACACCTTC	CASSSSDRAYPGYTF
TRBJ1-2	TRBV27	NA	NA	TGTGCCAGCAGTTTAATGGCAGGGCACTATGGCTACACCTTC	CASSLMAGHYGYTF
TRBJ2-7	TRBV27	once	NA	TGTGCCAGCAGCGCTAGCTCCCTGGGGATTCGGAGGGAGCAGTACTTC	CASSASSLGIRREQYF
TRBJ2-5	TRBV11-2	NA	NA	TGTGCCAGCAGCTTAGAACGGGGCAGGGAGACCCAGTACTTC	CASSLERGRETQYF
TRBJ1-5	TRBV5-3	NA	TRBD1	TGTGCCAGAAGCTTGACGTTCGGCAGGGGGGATCAGCCCCAGCATTTT	CARSLTFGRGDQPQHF
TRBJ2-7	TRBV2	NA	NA	TGTGCCAGCAGTGAAATCTACGAGCAGTACTTC	CASSEIYEQYF
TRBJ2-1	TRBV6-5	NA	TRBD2	TGTGCCAGCAGTCCGACACTAGCGAGCAATGAGCAGTTCTTC	CASSPTLASNEQFF
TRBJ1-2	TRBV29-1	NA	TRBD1	TGCAGCGTTGGGGACAGGGGGTCCTATGGCTACACCTTC	CSVGDRGSYGYTF
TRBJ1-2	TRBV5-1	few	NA	TGCGCCAGCAGCTTGCGTACGCAAGCGCCAGATGGCTACACCTTC	CASSLRTQAPDGYTF
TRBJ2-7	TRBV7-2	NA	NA	TGTGCCAGCAGCTCGGGGACTGCCCCCTACGAGCAGTACTTC	CASSSGTAPYEQYF
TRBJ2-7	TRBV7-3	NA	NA	TGTGCCAGCAGCTTAAGCCCCGCGTCCTCCTACGAGCAGTACTTC	CASSLSPASSYEQYF
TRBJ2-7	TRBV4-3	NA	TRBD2	TGCGCCAGCAGCCACCGGTATAGCGGGGGCCGAATCACCTACGAGCAGTACTTC	CASSHRYSGGRITYEQYF
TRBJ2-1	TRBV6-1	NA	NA	TGTGCCAGCAGTGGTGGTCGTGGCAGCGGATCCTACAATGAGCAGTTCTTC	CASSGGRGSGSYNEQFF
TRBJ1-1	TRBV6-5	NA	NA	TGTGCCAGCAGCCACGTTGGGAACACTGAAGCTTTCTTT	CASSHVGNTEAFF
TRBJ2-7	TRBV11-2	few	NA	TGTGCCAGCAGCTACCCGGGTCGCTCCTACGAGCAGTACTTC	CASSYPGRSYEQYF
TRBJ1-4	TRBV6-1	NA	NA	TGTGCCAGCAGTGAATTACGATCGAGGGTGACTAATGAAAAACTGTTTTTT	CASSELRSRVTNEKLFF
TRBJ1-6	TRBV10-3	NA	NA	TGTGCCATCAAGGGGGAAATGACAAATTCACCCCTCCACTTT	CAIKGEMTNSPLHF
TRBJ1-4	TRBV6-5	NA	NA	TGTGCCAGCAGCCCCGGGCGAAGTGAAAAACTGTTTTTT	CASSPGRSEKLFF
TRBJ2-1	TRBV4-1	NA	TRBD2	TGCGCCAGCCAGAACAGCGGGGCCTACAATGAGCAGTTCTTC	CASQNSGAYNEQFF
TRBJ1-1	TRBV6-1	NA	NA	TGTGCCAGCAGTGAATTGATGAACACTGAAGCTTTCTTT	CASSELMNTEAFF
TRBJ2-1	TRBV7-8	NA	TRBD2	TGTGCCAGCAGCTTATCAGGGACTAGCGGGGTCTACCGTTACAATGAGCAGTTCTTC	CASSLSGTSGVYRYNEQFF
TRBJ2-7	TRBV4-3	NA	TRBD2	TGCGCCAGCAGCCAAGCTCTAGCGGGGGGGTGGTACGAGCAGTACTTC	CASSQALAGGWYEQYF
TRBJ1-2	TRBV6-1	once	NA	TGTGCCAGCAGAGAAAGGAGCCCTAACTATGGCTACACCTTC	CASRERSPNYGYTF
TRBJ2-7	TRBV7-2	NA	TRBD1	TGTGCCAGCAGCGACCGACAGGGGTGGGGCTCCTACGAGCAGTACTTC	CASSDRQGWGSYEQYF
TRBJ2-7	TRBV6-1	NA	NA	TGTGCCAGCAGCGCGACGACAGGACTCTCCTACGAGCAGTACTTC	CASSATTGLSYEQYF
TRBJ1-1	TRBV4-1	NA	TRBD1	TGCGCCAGCAGCCAAGATCGGACAGGGAGAATAAACACTGAAGCTTTCTTT	CASSQDRTGRINTEAFF
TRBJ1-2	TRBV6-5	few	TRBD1	TGTGCCAGCAGTCCATGGACAGGGCAGGAACTCGGCTACACCTTC	CASSPWTGQELGYTF
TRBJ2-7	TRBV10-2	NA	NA	TGCGCCAGCAGTGGGGGACCATACGAGCAGTACTTC	CASSGGPYEQYF